This T cell receptor (beta chain) was captured in a study of T and B cells in COVID-19 patients. From blood, about 230-500 ng of genomic DNA served as TRB template. With 6 bases clipped from V and 4 bases from J, the junction kept 9 bases outside the gene matches. The CDR3 runs 15 residues. CDR1 is LNHDA, CDR2 SQIVND, per germline (reference sequence). BIOMED2 TRB-A/B primer pools were used in multiplex TRB PCR. TCRdb itself ran the multiplex PCR reads through MiXCR, one entry per CDR3 protein. The table includes 10,000 to 13,000 distinct CDR3 sequences, roughly 30% detected once. The sequenced sample consisted of blood. The source is a human donor with active COVID-19. The gene calls are TRBV19 and TRBJ1-1; 9 bases align to TRBD1. CDR3 residues: CASSPQQGAGTEAFF. The DNA of the CDR3 is TGTGCCAGTAGCCCCCAACAGGGGGCAGGCACTGAAGCTTTCTTT.